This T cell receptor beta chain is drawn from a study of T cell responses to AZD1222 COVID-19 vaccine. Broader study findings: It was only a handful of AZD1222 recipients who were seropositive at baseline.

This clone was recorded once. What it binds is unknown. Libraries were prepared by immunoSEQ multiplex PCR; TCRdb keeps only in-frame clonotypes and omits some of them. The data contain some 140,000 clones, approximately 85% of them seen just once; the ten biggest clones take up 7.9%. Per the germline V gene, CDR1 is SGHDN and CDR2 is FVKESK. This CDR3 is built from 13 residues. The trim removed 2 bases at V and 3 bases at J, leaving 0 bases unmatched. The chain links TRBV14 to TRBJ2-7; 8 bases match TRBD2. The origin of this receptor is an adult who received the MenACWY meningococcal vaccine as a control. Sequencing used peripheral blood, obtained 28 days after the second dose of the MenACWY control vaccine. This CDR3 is CASSQLAGYEQYF. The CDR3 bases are TGTGCCAGCAGCCAACTAGCGGGCTACGAGCAGTACTTC.